This entry is about one T cell receptor beta chain. The specificity of this receptor is unknown. Base-call qualities are not available, and no considerably larger clone is one nucleotide away. The sample's time point label is to be understood as: baseline before oral tofacitinib. Lesional scalp punch biopsies and peripheral blood were collected from alopecia areata patients. After PBMCs were isolated by density centrifugation and stained for CD3, CD4 and CD8, a FACSAria was used to sort CD4+ and CD8+ T cells. The data stem from a study of CD8+ T cells in alopecia areata (dated by TCRdb to 2016 to 2019). Study-level background: Treated patients were enrolled in an open-label pilot trial of oral tofacitinib, 5 to 10 mg twice daily, for moderate-to-severe alopecia areata. On the human side, TCRbeta sequencing was run on scalp tissue and on sorted CD4+ and CD8+ peripheral blood T cells from healthy controls and from alopecia areata patients with either patchy or totalis/universalis disease. Biopsies were taken from tofacitinib-treated patients at baseline and again at 4 and 24 weeks into treatment, and several of those patients also had a later scalp biopsy. Patients stayed on tofacitinib for 6 to 18 months and then had 6 months of follow-up off drug so that delayed response and recurrence could be assessed. Scalp clonality was compared among normal scalp (n=4), patchy alopecia areata scalp (n=8), and alopecia totalis/universalis scalp (n=8). In both human patients and the C3H/HeJ mouse model, the study applied high-throughput TCRbeta sequencing to look at T cell clonal expansion in alopecia areata. TCRbeta CDR3 regions were amplified by immunoSEQ multiplex PCR using 35 Vbeta forward and 13 Jbeta reverse primers. RNA was extracted with the PAXgene miRNA kit for fixed scalp, the miRNeasy kit for PBMCs, and the RNeasy kit for mouse skin.

CDR1 and CDR2 are read off the germline V gene as MNHNS and SASEGT. There are 12 amino acids in the CDR3, from cysteine to phenylalanine inclusive. Only the CDR3 DNA stays, 36 bases, in frame from base 1. At the junction V is shortened by 5 bases and J by 10 bases, with 13 bases in between. To prepare the library, the immunoSEQ multiplex PCR assay was applied. For TCR sequencing, RNA was extracted from every sample and reverse transcribed into cDNA to serve as template. First-strand cDNA was synthesized with SuperScript III using a 2:1 mix of oligo-dT and random hexamers. Amplification bias was assessed with a synthetic immune receptor repertoire, and residual bias was removed computationally. The original methods were these. Raw reads were preprocessed for error removal, and CDR3 was defined according to IMGT conventions as running from the conserved cysteine to phenylalanine. Clonality was computed as 1 minus the Shannon entropy, with the entropy normalized by log2 of the number of productive unique TCRs. CD4 or CD8 identity of scalp clones was inferred by cross-referencing scalp TCRbeta sequences with sorted blood CD4 and CD8 repertoires. Entries here come from immuneACCESS through TCRdb and include only in-frame sequences with V and J called. Some clones fail to appear in such tables; in the studies checked, an unresolved V gene covers under half of the shortfall, and the cause of the remainder is unknown. V, J and clone size reflect that table, while D and trimming were determined from the DNA. The sample table shows 100,000 to 150,000 clones, and about 47% are seen once. Together, the top ten hold 15% to 20% of the sample.

What the study reported, not specific to this receptor: Compared with mice, TCR sequences shared between patients were less clear, possibly partly because of HLA diversity across the patient population. Compared with normal scalp, lesional scalp had higher clonality and more expanded CD8+ clones, particularly in alopecia totalis/universalis, a pattern that suggests antigenic drive. Scalp TCR repertoire analysis is complicated because resident alphabeta T cells in normal human skin are also sequenced, whereas mouse skin is dominated by gammadelta T cells.

The sequences come from CD8+ T cells sorted from blood, collected at week 0. The clonotype comes from a human donor with alopecia areata. The sequence joins TRBV6-1 to TRBJ2-3; 6 matching bases give a weak D call of TRBD1. The DNA is as follows: TGTGCCAGCAGTCGACAGGTTGGGGCGCAGTATTTT. Its translation is CASSRQVGAQYF.